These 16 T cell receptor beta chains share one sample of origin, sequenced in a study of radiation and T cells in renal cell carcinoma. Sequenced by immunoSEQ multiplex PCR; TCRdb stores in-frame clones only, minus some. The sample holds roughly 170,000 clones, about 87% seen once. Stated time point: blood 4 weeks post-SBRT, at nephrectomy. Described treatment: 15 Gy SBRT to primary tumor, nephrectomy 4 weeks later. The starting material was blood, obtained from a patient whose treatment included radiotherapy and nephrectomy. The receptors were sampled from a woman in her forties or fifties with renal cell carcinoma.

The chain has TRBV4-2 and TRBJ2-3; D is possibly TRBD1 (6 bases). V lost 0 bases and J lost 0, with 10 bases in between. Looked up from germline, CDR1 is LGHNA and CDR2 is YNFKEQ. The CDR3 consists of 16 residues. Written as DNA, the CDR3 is TGTGCCAGCAGCCAAGATAACAGGGCCAGCACAGATACGCAGTATTTT. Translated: CASSQDNRASTDTQYF.

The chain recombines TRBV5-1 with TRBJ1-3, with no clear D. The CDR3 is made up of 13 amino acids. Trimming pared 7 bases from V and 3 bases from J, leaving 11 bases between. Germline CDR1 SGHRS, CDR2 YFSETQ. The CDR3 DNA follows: TGCGCCAGCGCCGAACAGTTTGGAAACACCATATATTTT. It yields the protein CASAEQFGNTIYF.

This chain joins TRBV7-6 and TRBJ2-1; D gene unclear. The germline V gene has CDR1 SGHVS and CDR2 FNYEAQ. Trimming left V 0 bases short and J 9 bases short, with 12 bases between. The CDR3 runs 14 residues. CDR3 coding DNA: TGTGCCAGCAGCTTAGCTGGCGTTCCTATTGAGCAGTTCTTC. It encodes CASSLAGVPIEQFF.

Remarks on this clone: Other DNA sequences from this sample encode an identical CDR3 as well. CDR3 DNA: TGCAGCGTTGTTACGGGGGCCTATGGCTACACCTTC. This sequence encodes CSVVTGAYGYTF. This sequence joins TRBV29-1 and TRBJ1-2, with a tentative D call TRBD1 (6 bases). The germline V gene has CDR1 SQVTM and CDR2 ANQGSEA. The germline V and J ends were trimmed by 4 bases and 4 bases, with 10 bases remaining between them. The CDR3 contains 12 residues.

The CDR3 region has the DNA TGTGCTAGTGGTTTATTCACTGAAGCTTTCTTT. Encoded protein: CASGLFTEAFF. The chain combines TRBV12-5 with TRBJ1-1; D not certain. V lost 3 bases and J 4 bases, leaving 3 bases between the germline ends. CDR3 size: 11 residues. Germline CDR1 and CDR2: LGHNT and FRNRAP.

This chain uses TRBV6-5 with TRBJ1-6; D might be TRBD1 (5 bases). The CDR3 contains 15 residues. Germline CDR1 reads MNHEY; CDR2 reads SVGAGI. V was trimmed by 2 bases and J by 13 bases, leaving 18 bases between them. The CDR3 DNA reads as TGTGCCAGCAGTTACGAGAGTCGGGGGATGCATCCCCTCCACTTT. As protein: CASSYESRGMHPLHF.

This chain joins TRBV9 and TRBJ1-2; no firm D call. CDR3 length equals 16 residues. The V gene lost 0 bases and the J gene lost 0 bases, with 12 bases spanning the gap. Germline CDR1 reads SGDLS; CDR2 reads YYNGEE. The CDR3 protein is CASSVEEGNSNYGYTF. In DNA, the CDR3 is TGTGCCAGCAGCGTAGAAGAGGGCAACTCTAACTATGGCTACACCTTC.

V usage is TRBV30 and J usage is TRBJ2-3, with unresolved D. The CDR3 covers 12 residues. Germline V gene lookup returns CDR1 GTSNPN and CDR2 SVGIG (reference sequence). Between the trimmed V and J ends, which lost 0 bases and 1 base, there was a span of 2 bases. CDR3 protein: CAWSVGTDTQYF. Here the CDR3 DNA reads TGTGCCTGGAGTGTTGGCACAGATACGCAGTATTTT.

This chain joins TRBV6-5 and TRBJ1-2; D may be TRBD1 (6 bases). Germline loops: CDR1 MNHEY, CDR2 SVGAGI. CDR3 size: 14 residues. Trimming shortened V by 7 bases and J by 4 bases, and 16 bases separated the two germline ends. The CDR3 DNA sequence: TGTGCCAGCATCGGTTTGGACAGTTCCTATGGCTACACCTTC. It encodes CASIGLDSSYGYTF.

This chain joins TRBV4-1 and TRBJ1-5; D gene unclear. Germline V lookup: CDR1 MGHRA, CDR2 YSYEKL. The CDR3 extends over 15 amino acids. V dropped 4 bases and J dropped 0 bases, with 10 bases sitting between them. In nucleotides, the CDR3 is TGCGCCAGCAGCCCACTTGGAATTAGCAATCAGCCCCAGCATTTT. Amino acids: CASSPLGISNQPQHF.

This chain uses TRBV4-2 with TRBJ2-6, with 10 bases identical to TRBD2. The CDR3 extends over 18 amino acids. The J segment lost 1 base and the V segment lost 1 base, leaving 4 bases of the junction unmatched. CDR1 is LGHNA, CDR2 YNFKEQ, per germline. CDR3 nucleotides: TGTGCCAGCAGCCAAGGTAGCGGGGGGTCTTCTGGGGCCAACGTCCTGACTTTC. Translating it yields CASSQGSGGSSGANVLTF.

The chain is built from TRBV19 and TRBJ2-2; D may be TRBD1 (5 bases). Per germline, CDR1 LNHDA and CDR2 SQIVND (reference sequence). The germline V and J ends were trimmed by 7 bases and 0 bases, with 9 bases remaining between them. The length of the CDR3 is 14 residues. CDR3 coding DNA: TGTGCCAGTATCGCAGGGACGAACACCGGGGAGCTGTTTTTT. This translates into CASIAGTNTGELFF. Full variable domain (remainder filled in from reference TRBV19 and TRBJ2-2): DGGITQSPKYLFRKEGQNVTLSCEQNLNHDAMYWYRQDPGQGLRLIYYSQIVNDFQKGDIAEGYSVSREKKESFPLTVTSAQKNPTAFYLCASIAGTNTGELFFGEGSRLTVL.

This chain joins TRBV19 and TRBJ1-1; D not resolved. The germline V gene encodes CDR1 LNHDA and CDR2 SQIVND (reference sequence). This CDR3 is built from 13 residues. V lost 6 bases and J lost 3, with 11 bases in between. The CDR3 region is CASRYTRDTEAFF. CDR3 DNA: TGTGCCAGTAGGTATACCCGGGACACTGAAGCTTTCTTT.

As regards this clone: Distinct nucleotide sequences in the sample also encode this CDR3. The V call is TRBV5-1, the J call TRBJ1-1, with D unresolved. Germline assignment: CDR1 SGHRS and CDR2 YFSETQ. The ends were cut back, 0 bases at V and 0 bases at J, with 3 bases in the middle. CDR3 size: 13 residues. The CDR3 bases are TGCGCCAGCAGCTTGGATATGAACACTGAAGCTTTCTTT. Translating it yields CASSLDMNTEAFF. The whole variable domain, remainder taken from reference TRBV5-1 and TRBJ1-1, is KAGVTQTPRYLIKTRGQQVTLSCSPISGHRSVSWYQQTPGQGLQFLFEYFSETQRNKGNFPGRFSGRQFSNSRSEMNVSTLELGDSALYLCASSLDMNTEAFFGQGTRLTVV.

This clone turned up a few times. Written as DNA, the CDR3 is TGCGCCAGCAGTTATCTAGATTCACCCCTCCACTTT. Encoded protein: CASSYLDSPLHF. The chain carries TRBV5-1 and TRBJ1-6; D is undetermined. This CDR3 is 12 amino acids long. The germline V and J ends were trimmed by 5 bases and 8 bases, with 8 bases remaining between them. Germline V gives CDR1 SGHRS, CDR2 YFSETQ.

CDR3 sequence (DNA): TGCGCCAGCAGCTTTGAGCCCACACACTATGGCTACACCTTC. Its translation is CASSFEPTHYGYTF. V and J are TRBV5-1 and TRBJ1-2; no reliable D call. Germline CDR1 SGHRS, CDR2 YFSETQ. Trimming stripped 2 bases from V and 3 bases from J, with 11 bases between. The CDR3 extends over 14 amino acids.